Each of the 9 T cell receptor beta chains below was sequenced from the same sample in a study of response to subunit inactivated influenza vaccine listed by TCRdb under 2018. Libraries were made using RT-PCR. Sequencing took place on an Illumina HiSeq 2500. TCRdb reprocessing: public reads trimmed at Q25 with fastp, clones called with MiXCR, in-frame beta chains kept. Duplicate CDR3 protein sequences are folded into a single record with the most common DNA and genes. In all, the sample holds more than 150,000 distinct CDR3 sequences, and about 11% of those were seen once. Clones ranked in the top ten supply under 40% of the sample. Sequenced here: CD8+ T cells sorted from PBMCs, sampled roughly 24 months after vaccination. Every receptor here comes from a man aged 50-75 years who received an inactivated influenza vaccine. Donor details come from another sample of the same person, matched by shared clones.

In this sample, this clonotype turned up many times. The CDR3 region is CASSSLPVETQYF. The CDR3 region has the DNA TGTGCCAGCAGCTCACTTCCGGTGGAGACCCAGTACTTC. This chain connects TRBV12-3 or TRBV12-4 to TRBJ2-5; no reliable D call. V was clipped by 6 bases and J by 5 bases, with 13 bases between them. The CDR3 runs 13 residues.

This clonotype was seen more than once but under ten times. The J gene is TRBJ1-1, the V gene TRBV27; D is unclear. Germline-derived CDR1 and CDR2 are MNHEY and SMNVEV (reference sequence). This CDR3 comprises 14 residues. Trimming removed 0 bases from V and 4 bases from J, with 9 bases in between. CDR3: CASSLSGIGTEAFF. In DNA, the CDR3 is TGTGCCAGCAGTTTATCCGGGATAGGCACTGAAGCTTTCTTT.

This clonotype was found a few times. V usage is TRBV29-1 and J usage is TRBJ2-7; 9 bases fit TRBD1. In germline, CDR1 is SQVTM, CDR2 ANQGSEA. There are 13 residues in the CDR3. Trimming took 7 bases from V and 3 from J; bases not matched to a gene: 7. CDR3 sequence: CSAARTGDYEQYF. In nucleotides, the CDR3 is TGCAGCGCAGCGCGGACAGGGGACTACGAGCAGTACTTC.

This clonotype showed up just a few times. The genes are TRBV4-3 and TRBJ2-7; D call uncertain. The germline CDR1 and CDR2 sequences are LGHNA and YSLEER. The CDR3 covers 15 residues. Trimming shortened V by 0 bases and J by 3 bases, and 12 bases separated the two germline ends. CDR3 DNA: TGCGCCAGCAGCCAAGATCTTGCTAGAATCTACGAGCAGTACTTC. Translated, it gives CASSQDLARIYEQYF.

This chain links TRBV2 with TRBJ2-1, with D perhaps TRBD1 (5 bases). The CDR3 extends over 16 amino acids. Germline values: CDR1 SNHLY, CDR2 FYNNEI. V was pared by 2 bases and J by 5 bases, with 16 bases between. This CDR3 is CASSEKGLPLNNEQFF. In DNA form, the CDR3 reads TGTGCCAGCAGTGAAAAGGGGCTGCCCTTAAACAATGAGCAGTTCTTC.

Many counts were recorded for this clonotype. The chain employs TRBV7-2 and TRBJ2-7; TRBD2 matches at 8 bases. CDR3 length: 15 amino acids. Looked up from germline, CDR1 is SGHTA and CDR2 is FQGNSA. J lost 3 bases, V lost 1 base, and 5 bases had no gene match. CDR3 residues: CASSLGVAGGYEQYF. CDR3 nucleotide sequence: TGTGCCAGCAGCTTAGGGGTGGCGGGAGGCTACGAGCAGTACTTC. Filled out from reference TRBV7-2 and TRBJ2-7, the complete variable domain reads GAGVSQSPSNKVTEKGKDVELRCDPISGHTALYWYRQSLGQGLEFLIYFQGNSAPDKSGLPSDRFSAERTGGSVSTLTIQRTQQEDSAVYLCASSLGVAGGYEQYFGPGTRLTVT.

The rearrangement uses TRBV5-1 and TRBJ2-7, with D perhaps matching TRBD1 (7 bases). CDR1 and CDR2 from the germline V gene are SGHRS and YFSETQ. Trimming took off 0 bases at V and 2 bases at J, with 15 bases between the two ends. The CDR3 consists of 16 residues. The CDR3 nucleotides are TGCGCCAGCAGCTTGGTTGGCCAGGGGGGAGCCTACGAGCAGTACTTC. It translates to CASSLVGQGGAYEQYF. The full variable domain, completed using reference TRBV5-1 and TRBJ2-7, is KAGVTQTPRYLIKTRGQQVTLSCSPISGHRSVSWYQQTPGQGLQFLFEYFSETQRNKGNFPGRFSGRQFSNSRSEMNVSTLELGDSALYLCASSLVGQGGAYEQYFGPGTRLTVT.

On this clonotype itself: One end of the junction does not line up with germline, which may come from a read error. The rearrangement joins TRBV18 to TRBJ2-7; either TRBD1 or TRBD2 may supply D (5 bases each). There are 14 residues in the CDR3. Germline V gene data show CDR1 as KGHSH and CDR2 as LQKENI. CDR3 amino acids: CASSPGGPAYELYF. CDR3 nucleotide sequence: TGTGCCAGCTCACCAGGGGGTCCTGCCTACGAGCTGTACTTC.

The V call is TRBV4-1, the J call TRBJ2-5; TRBD2 agrees at 9 bases. Trimming cost V 1 base and J 0 bases; bases outside gene matches: 12. The germline V gene has CDR1 MGHRA and CDR2 YSYEKL. CDR3 length: 19 amino acids. The CDR3 bases are TGCGCCAGCAGCCAAGGACGGGGCGGACTAGCGACAAACCAAGAGACCCAGTACTTC. Amino acid sequence: CASSQGRGGLATNQETQYF.